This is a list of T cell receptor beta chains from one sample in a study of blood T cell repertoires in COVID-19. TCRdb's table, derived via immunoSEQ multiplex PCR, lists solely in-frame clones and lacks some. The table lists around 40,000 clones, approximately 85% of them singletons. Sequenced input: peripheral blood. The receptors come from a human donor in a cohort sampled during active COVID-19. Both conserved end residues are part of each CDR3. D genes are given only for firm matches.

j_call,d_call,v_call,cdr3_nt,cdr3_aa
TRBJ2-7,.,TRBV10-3,TGTGCCACCAGACTTTCGGGGTCGGAGCAGTGCTTC,CATRLSGSEQCF
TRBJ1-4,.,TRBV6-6,TGTGCCAGCAGTTACTCGGGGGCGACTAATGAAAAACTGTTTTTT,CASSYSGATNEKLFF
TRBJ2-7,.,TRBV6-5,TGTGCCGTGCACCCGGACAGCTCCTACGAGCAGTACTTC,CAVHPDSSYEQYF
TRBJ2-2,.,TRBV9,TGTGCCAGCAGCGCCATCAGGGGACGGACCGGGGAGCTGTTTTTT,CASSAIRGRTGELFF
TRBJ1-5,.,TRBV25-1,TGTGCCAGCAGTGAGCCAGGGTCCTATCAGCCCCAGCATTTT,CASSEPGSYQPQHF
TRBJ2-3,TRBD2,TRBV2,TGTGCCAGCAGTGATTCTAGCGGGGACGATACGCAGTATTTT,CASSDSSGDDTQYF
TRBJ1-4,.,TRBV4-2,TGTGCCAGCAGCCAGGACGGGACACTTGAAAAACTGTTTTTT,CASSQDGTLEKLFF
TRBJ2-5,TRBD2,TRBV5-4,TGTGCCAGCACCTATGGAAGTAGCGGGGGAAAAGAGACCCAGTACTTC,CASTYGSSGGKETQYF
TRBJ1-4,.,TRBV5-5,TGTGCCAGCAGCTTGGATCCACTTGCAACTAATGAAAAACTGTTTTTT,CASSLDPLATNEKLFF
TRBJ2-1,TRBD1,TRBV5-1,TGCGCCAGCAGCTTTGGATATACAGGGGGCGGGTCCAATGAGCAGTTCTTC,CASSFGYTGGGSNEQFF
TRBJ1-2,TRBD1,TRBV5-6,TGTGCCAGCAGCCAACTCACCGAGATGACAGGGGGCGTCTATGGCTACACCTTC,CASSQLTEMTGGVYGYTF
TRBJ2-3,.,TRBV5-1,TGCGCCAGCAGCTTCGACATCACTAGCACAGATACGCAGTATTTT,CASSFDITSTDTQYF
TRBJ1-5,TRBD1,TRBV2,TGTGCCAGCAGGGGACAGGGCACTCAGCCCCAGCATTTT,CASRGQGTQPQHF
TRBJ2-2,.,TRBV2,TGTGCCAGCAGTGTTCGCGCTTCCCCCGGGGAGCTGTTTTTT,CASSVRASPGELFF
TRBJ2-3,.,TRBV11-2,TGTGCCAGCAGCTTAGAGTTTGCGGTACGGTCAGATACGCAGTATTTT,CASSLEFAVRSDTQYF